These T cell receptor beta chains were read from a single sample in a study of T cell repertoires in cytomegalovirus infection. Their cognate antigens are unknown. TCRdb redid the calling of the reads with MiXCR, one entry per CDR3 protein. The data contain fewer than 350,000 distinct CDR3 sequences, just under 30% of them singletons. This specimen was cultured PBMCs, taken from culture after CMV antigen stimulation. These receptors all come from a human donor in good health (CMV status not recorded). Some clones in this sample may be carry-over from other donors' samples. Each CDR3 is given with its conserved first and last residue. The D gene is left open where the match is weak. Clone size is given for some rows only: seen once, a few or many times, or a class if the clone is expanded.

clone_size	d_call	v_call	j_call	cdr3_nt	cdr3_aa
few	TRBD2	TRBV5-4	TRBJ2-7	TGTGCCAGCAGCCCCCCGGGACTAACCAACTCCTACGAGCAGTACTTC	CASSPPGLTNSYEQYF
-	-	TRBV7-3	TRBJ2-3	TGTGCCAGCAGCTTCCTAGTCACAGATACGCAGTATTTT	CASSFLVTDTQYF
-	-	TRBV6-8	TRBJ2-1	TGTGCCAGCAGTATAAACAATGAGCAGTTCTTC	CASSINNEQFF
few	-	TRBV20-1	TRBJ1-1	TGCAGTGCCAGAGCCCTCGATGACTACACTGAAGCTTTCTTT	CSARALDDYTEAFF
-	-	TRBV18	TRBJ1-2	TGTGCCAGCTCACCATCGGCAGGCGGCTACACCTTC	CASSPSAGGYTF
-	-	TRBV7-3	TRBJ2-6	TGTGCCAGCAGCCGCCCGGGCTCCGGGGCCAACGTCCTGACTTTC	CASSRPGSGANVLTF
-	TRBD1	TRBV7-3	TRBJ2-7	TGTGCCAGCAGCACGGCGGGACAGGGTTACGAGCAGTACTTC	CASSTAGQGYEQYF
-	TRBD2	TRBV7-9	TRBJ2-7	TGTGCCAGCAGCTTTACTAGCGGGGGTACCGAGCAGTACTTC	CASSFTSGGTEQYF
few	-	TRBV4-1	TRBJ1-1	TGCGCCAGCAGCCTTCGACGGACGAACACTGAAGCTTTCTTT	CASSLRRTNTEAFF
-	-	TRBV20-1	TRBJ1-2	TGCAGTGCTGGACAGCAAAGTCGAGTATCCTATGGCTACACCTTC	CSAGQQSRVSYGYTF
few	-	TRBV5-4	TRBJ2-2	TGTGCCAGCAGCTTGGCCTCCACGGTGGCCGGGGAGCTGTTTTTT	CASSLASTVAGELFF